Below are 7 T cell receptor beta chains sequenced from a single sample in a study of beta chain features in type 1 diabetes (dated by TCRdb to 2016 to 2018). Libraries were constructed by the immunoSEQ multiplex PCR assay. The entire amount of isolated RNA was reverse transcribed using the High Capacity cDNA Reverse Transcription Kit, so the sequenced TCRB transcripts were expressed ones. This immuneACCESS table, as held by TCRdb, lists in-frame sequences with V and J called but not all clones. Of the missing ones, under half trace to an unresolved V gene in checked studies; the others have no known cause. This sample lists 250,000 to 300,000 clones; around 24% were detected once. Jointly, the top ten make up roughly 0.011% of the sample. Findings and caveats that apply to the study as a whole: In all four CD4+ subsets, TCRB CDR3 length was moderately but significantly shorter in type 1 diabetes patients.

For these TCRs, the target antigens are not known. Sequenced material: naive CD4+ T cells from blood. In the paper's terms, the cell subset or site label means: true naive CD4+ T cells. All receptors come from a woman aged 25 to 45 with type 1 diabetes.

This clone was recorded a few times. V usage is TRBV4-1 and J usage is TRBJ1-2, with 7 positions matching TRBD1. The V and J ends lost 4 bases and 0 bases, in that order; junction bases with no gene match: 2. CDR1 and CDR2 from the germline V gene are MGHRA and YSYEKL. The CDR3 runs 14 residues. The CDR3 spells CASSRQGTNYGYTF. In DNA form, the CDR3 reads TGCGCCAGCAGCCGACAGGGTACTAACTATGGCTACACCTTC.

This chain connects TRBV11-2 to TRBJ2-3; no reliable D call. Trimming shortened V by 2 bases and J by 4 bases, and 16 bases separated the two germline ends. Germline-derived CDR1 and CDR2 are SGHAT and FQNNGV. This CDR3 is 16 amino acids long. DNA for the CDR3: TGTGCCAGCAGCTTACTTCGCGCACGCCCCTCAGATACGCAGTATTTT. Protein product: CASSLLRARPSDTQYF.

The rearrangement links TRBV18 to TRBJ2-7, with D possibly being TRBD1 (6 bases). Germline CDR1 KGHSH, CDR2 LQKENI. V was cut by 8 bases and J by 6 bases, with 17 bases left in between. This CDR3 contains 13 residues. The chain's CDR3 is CASEQGILGEQYF. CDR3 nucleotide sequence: TGTGCCAGCGAACAGGGTATCCTTGGCGAGCAGTACTTC.

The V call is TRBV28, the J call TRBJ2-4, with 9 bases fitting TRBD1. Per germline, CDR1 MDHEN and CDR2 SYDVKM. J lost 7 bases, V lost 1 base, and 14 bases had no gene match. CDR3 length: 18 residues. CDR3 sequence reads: CASSLFLGTGKYGNIQYF. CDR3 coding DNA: TGTGCCAGCAGTTTATTCCTTGGGACAGGGAAATATGGGAACATTCAGTACTTC.

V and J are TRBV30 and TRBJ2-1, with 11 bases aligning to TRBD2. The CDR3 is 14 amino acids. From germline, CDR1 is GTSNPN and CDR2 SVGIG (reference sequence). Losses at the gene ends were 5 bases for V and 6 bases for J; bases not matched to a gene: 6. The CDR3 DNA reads TGTGCCTGGTTGTTAGCGGGAGGGCGCAATGAGCAGTTCTTC. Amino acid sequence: CAWLLAGGRNEQFF. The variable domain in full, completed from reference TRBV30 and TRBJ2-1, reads SQTIHQWPATLVQPVGSPLSLECTVEGTSNPNLYWYRQAAGRGLQLLFYSVGIGQISSEVPQNLSASRPQDRQFILSSKKLLLSDSGFYLCAWLLAGGRNEQFFGPGTRLTVL.

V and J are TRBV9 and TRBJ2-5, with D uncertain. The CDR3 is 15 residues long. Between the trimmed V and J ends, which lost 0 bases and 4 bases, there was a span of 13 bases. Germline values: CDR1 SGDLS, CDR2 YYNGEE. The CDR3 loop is CASSVGSEPPETQYF. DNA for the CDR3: TGTGCCAGCAGCGTAGGCAGCGAGCCCCCAGAGACCCAGTACTTC.

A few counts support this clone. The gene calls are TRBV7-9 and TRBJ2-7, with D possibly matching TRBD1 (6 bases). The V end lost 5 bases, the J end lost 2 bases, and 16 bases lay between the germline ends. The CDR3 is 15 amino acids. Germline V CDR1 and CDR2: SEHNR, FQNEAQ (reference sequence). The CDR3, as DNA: TGTGCCAGCAGCCGAGGGGGAGACAGAACCTACGAGCAGTACTTC. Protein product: CASSRGGDRTYEQYF.